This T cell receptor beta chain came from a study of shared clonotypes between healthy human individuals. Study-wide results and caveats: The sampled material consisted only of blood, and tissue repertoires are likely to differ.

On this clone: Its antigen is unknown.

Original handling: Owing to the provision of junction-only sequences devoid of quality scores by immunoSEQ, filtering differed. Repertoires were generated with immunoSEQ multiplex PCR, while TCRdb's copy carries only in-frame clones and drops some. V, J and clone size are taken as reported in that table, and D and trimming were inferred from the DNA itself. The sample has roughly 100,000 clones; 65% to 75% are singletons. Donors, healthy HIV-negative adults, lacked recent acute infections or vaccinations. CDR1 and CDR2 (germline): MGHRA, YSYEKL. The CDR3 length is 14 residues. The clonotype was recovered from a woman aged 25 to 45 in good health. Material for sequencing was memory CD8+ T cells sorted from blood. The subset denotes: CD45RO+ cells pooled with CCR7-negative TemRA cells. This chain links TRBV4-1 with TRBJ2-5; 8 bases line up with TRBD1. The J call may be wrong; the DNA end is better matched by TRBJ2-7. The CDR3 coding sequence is TGCGCCAGCAGCCGCTGGGACAGGTACTACGAGCAGTACTTC. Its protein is CASSRWDRYYEQYF.